This is a list of T cell receptor beta chains from one sample in a study of cytomegalovirus exposure and HLA in healthy donors. Assay: immunoSEQ multiplex PCR; the TCRdb copy retains only in-frame clones and omits some. This sample contains fewer than 200,000 clones. Sequencing was performed on PBMCs. The receptors here all came from a man aged 25-45 years in good health and CMV-seronegative. The CDR3 runs from the conserved cysteine through the conserved F or W. Each record gives: V gene, CDR3 length, J gene, D gene, CDR3 protein, CDR3 DNA. The D gene is left open where the match is weak.

V: TRBV30; length: 14; J: TRBJ1-1; D: NA; CDR3: CAWSYGGRDTEAFF; DNA: TGTGCCTGGAGTTACGGGGGGCGGGACACTGAAGCTTTCTTT
V: TRBV30; length: 12; J: TRBJ1-2; D: NA; CDR3: CAWSDSREGYTF; DNA: TGTGCCTGGAGTGATTCGCGCGAGGGCTACACCTTC
V: TRBV5-5; length: 15; J: TRBJ1-1; D: NA; CDR3: CASSDSRQAGTEAFF; DNA: TGTGCCAGCAGCGACTCCCGGCAGGCGGGCACTGAAGCTTTCTTT
V: TRBV18; length: 15; J: TRBJ1-1; D: TRBD1; CDR3: CASSPTGTANTEAFF; DNA: TGTGCCAGCTCACCGACCGGGACAGCGAACACTGAAGCTTTCTTT
V: TRBV11-3; length: 14; J: TRBJ2-5; D: TRBD2; CDR3: CASSLAGWGGTQYF; DNA: TGTGCCAGCAGCTTAGCAGGTTGGGGGGGGACCCAGTACTTC
V: TRBV2; length: 13; J: TRBJ1-1; D: NA; CDR3: CARRVGGNTEAFF; DNA: TGTGCCAGGCGAGTGGGGGGGAACACTGAAGCTTTCTTT
V: TRBV6-1; length: 14; J: TRBJ2-5; D: NA; CDR3: CASSERGVGETQYF; DNA: TGTGCCAGCAGTGAACGCGGGGTAGGAGAGACCCAGTACTTC
V: TRBV30; length: 13; J: TRBJ1-1; D: TRBD1; CDR3: CAWNPLGQGSAFF; DNA: TGTGCCTGGAATCCCCTGGGACAGGGATCGGCTTTCTTT
V: TRBV7-8; length: 14; J: TRBJ1-5; D: TRBD1; CDR3: CASSEQGVRQPQHF; DNA: TGTGCCAGCAGCGAACAGGGGGTTCGACAGCCCCAGCATTTT
V: TRBV29-1; length: 14; J: TRBJ2-7; D: TRBD1; CDR3: CSVDLGQGAREQYF; DNA: TGCAGCGTTGACTTAGGACAGGGGGCGCGGGAGCAGTACTTC
V: TRBV14; length: 14; J: TRBJ2-7; D: NA; CDR3: CASRLRQDSYEQYF; DNA: TGTGCCAGCAGGCTAAGACAGGACTCCTACGAGCAGTACTTC
V: TRBV11-2; length: 14; J: TRBJ2-1; D: NA; CDR3: CAGQAGYYNNEQFF; DNA: TGTGCCGGCCAGGCGGGTTATTATAACAATGAGCAGTTCTTC
V: TRBV2; length: 14; J: TRBJ1-2; D: TRBD1; CDR3: CASSPQGADYGYTF; DNA: TGTGCCAGCAGTCCACAGGGGGCCGACTATGGCTACACCTTC
V: TRBV11-3; length: 17; J: TRBJ2-2; D: NA; CDR3: CASSLDGASANTGELFF; DNA: TGTGCCAGCAGCTTAGATGGGGCTAGCGCGAACACCGGGGAGCTGTTTTTT
V: TRBV19; length: 13; J: TRBJ1-1; D: NA; CDR3: CASSIGGNTEAFF; DNA: TGTGCCAGTAGTATTGGAGGGAACACTGAAGCTTTCTTT
V: TRBV13; length: 13; J: TRBJ1-6; D: NA; CDR3: CASSYRRDSPLHF; DNA: TGTGCCAGCAGCTATCGTCGGGATTCACCCCTCCACTTT
V: TRBV14; length: 15; J: TRBJ1-1; D: NA; CDR3: CASSQGRVGYTEAFF; DNA: TGTGCCAGCAGCCAAGGTCGCGTCGGGTACACTGAAGCTTTCTTT
V: TRBV7-7; length: 16; J: TRBJ2-5; D: TRBD2; CDR3: CASSRSGGGAGETQYF; DNA: TGTGCCAGCAGTCGTAGCGGCGGGGGGGCTGGGGAGACCCAGTACTTC
V: TRBV28; length: 18; J: TRBJ2-1; D: TRBD2; CDR3: CASSSSGMSSGNYNEQFF; DNA: TGTGCCAGCAGTTCATCGGGTATGAGTAGCGGGAACTACAATGAGCAGTTCTTC
V: TRBV6-1; length: 13; J: TRBJ1-2; D: TRBD1; CDR3: CASTWTGNYGYTF; DNA: TGTGCCAGCACCTGGACAGGAAACTATGGCTACACCTTC
V: TRBV25-1; length: 15; J: TRBJ1-5; D: NA; CDR3: CASSEAGITNQPQHF; DNA: TGTGCCAGCAGTGAAGCAGGGATTACAAATCAGCCCCAGCATTTT
V: TRBV7-9; length: 14; J: TRBJ2-7; D: TRBD1; CDR3: CASSPSGTGYGQYF; DNA: TGTGCCAGCAGCCCCTCCGGGACAGGGTATGGGCAGTACTTC
V: TRBV5-1; length: 15; J: TRBJ1-5; D: NA; CDR3: CASSNGTPGLGPQHF; DNA: TGCGCCAGCAGCAACGGGACACCGGGGCTAGGGCCCCAGCATTTT
V: TRBV10-2; length: 15; J: TRBJ2-7; D: TRBD2; CDR3: CASSNRLAGVVEQYF; DNA: TGCGCCAGCAGCAACCGACTAGCGGGGGTGGTCGAGCAGTACTTC
V: TRBV5-1; length: 14; J: TRBJ2-4; D: TRBD1; CDR3: CASRGQLAKNIQYF; DNA: TGCGCCAGCCGGGGACAGCTGGCCAAAAACATTCAGTACTTC